A single sample is the source of the 5 T cell receptor beta chains below, sequenced in a study of T cell responses to AZD1222 COVID-19 vaccine. Assay: immunoSEQ multiplex PCR; the TCRdb copy retains only in-frame clones and omits some. The sample consists of some 74,000 clones, roughly 88% of them appearing once. The sample here was peripheral blood, taken 28 days after the second AZD1222 dose. These receptors all come from an adult who received the AZD1222 COVID-19 vaccine.

The V call is TRBV5-1, the J call TRBJ1-6; 9 bases agree with TRBD1. After removal of 3 bases from V and 7 bases from J, the junction contained 5 bases not matched to a gene. CDR1 is SGHRS, CDR2 YFSETQ, per germline. The CDR3 consists of 15 residues. The CDR3 protein is CASSSTGGGNSPLHF. The CDR3 DNA sequence: TGCGCCAGCAGCTCTACAGGGGGCGGAAATTCACCCCTCCACTTT.

The rearrangement uses TRBV11-2 and TRBJ2-1; D possibly corresponds to TRBD2 (6 bases). Germline V gives CDR1 SGHAT, CDR2 FQNNGV. This CDR3 comprises 17 residues. V lost 1 base to trimming and J lost 0 bases, with 13 bases between them. The CDR3 region has the DNA TGTGCCAGCAGCTTAGTGGGGACTTCTCGCTCCTACAATGAGCAGTTCTTC. Amino acid sequence: CASSLVGTSRSYNEQFF.

This clone was recorded only once. CDR3 sequence: CAISESVTEAFF. In DNA, the CDR3 is TGTGCCATCAGTGAGTCGGTCACTGAAGCTTTCTTT. The rearrangement joins TRBV10-3 to TRBJ1-1; D ambiguous. The CDR3 contains 12 residues. The germline CDR1 and CDR2 sequences are ENHRY and SYGVKD. The V gene lost 0 bases and the J gene lost 4 bases, with 3 bases spanning the gap.

This clone was observed once. V usage is TRBV9 and J usage is TRBJ2-3; D is uncertain. V lost 3 bases, J lost 2 bases, and 16 bases lay in between. From germline, CDR1 is SGDLS and CDR2 YYNGEE. There are 16 residues in the CDR3. The CDR3 here is CASSAQRVFNTDTQYF. The CDR3, as DNA: TGTGCCAGCAGCGCACAGAGAGTTTTTAACACAGATACGCAGTATTTT.

The DNA of the CDR3 is TGCGCCAGCAGCTTGGGACAGGGCCCAGATACGCAGTATTTT. This encodes CASSLGQGPDTQYF. The chain couples TRBV5-1 to TRBJ2-3, with 7 bases that match TRBD1. V was clipped by 0 bases and J by 4 bases; unmatched bases: 2. Per the germline V gene, CDR1 is SGHRS and CDR2 is YFSETQ. The length of the CDR3 is 14 residues.